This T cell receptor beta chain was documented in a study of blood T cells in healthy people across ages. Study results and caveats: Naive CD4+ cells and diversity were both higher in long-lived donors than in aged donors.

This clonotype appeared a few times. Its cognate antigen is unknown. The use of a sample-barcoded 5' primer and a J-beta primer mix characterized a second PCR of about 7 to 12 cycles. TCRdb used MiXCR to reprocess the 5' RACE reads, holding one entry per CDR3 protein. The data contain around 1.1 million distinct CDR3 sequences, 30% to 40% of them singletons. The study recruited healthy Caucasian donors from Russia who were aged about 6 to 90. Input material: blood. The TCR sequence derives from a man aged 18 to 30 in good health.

The CDR3 DNA reads as TGTGCCAGCACGCACAGGGGGGGCCGTTACGAGCAGTACTTC. Translation: CASTHRGGRYEQYF. The chain employs TRBV6-6 and TRBJ2-7, with TRBD1 as a possible D gene (8 bases). Germline V CDR1 and CDR2: MNHNY, SVGAGI (reference sequence). With 7 bases removed from V and 4 bases from J, the gap between germline ends came to 17 bases. The CDR3 is 14 residues long.